The next 10 T cell receptor beta chains were all read from a single sample in a study of blood T cell repertoires in COVID-19. Some clones are missing from TCRdb's copy, which holds only in-frame ones; the method was immunoSEQ multiplex PCR. The profile shows 90,000 to 150,000 clones, 85% to 90% of them singletons. Sequenced input: peripheral blood. The receptor source for this set is a man between 70 and 80 years old with active or convalescent COVID-19.

This clone was seen a single time. V usage is TRBV4-1 and J usage is TRBJ1-1; D is uncertain. Trimming took 1 base from V and 5 from J, leaving 14 bases between them. This CDR3 has 15 residues. Germline assignment: CDR1 MGHRA and CDR2 YSYEKL. The CDR3 loop is CASSQGGGIRTEAFF. The CDR3 DNA follows: TGCGCCAGCAGCCAAGGCGGAGGGATAAGGACTGAAGCTTTCTTT.

V usage is TRBV11-2 and J usage is TRBJ2-3; perhaps TRBD2 as D (6 bases). V lost 1 base to trimming and J lost 11 bases, with 10 bases between them. The germline CDR1 and CDR2 sequences are SGHAT and FQNNGV. The CDR3 contains 12 residues. CDR3 in amino acids: CASSLVWREQYF. The CDR3 DNA sequence: TGTGCCAGCAGCTTAGTCTGGAGGGAGCAGTATTTT.

The V call is TRBV24-1, the J call TRBJ2-5; TRBD2 might be the D (6 bases). The V gene lost 4 bases and the J gene lost 4 bases, with 15 bases spanning the gap. Per the germline V gene, CDR1 is KGHDR and CDR2 is SFDVKD. This CDR3 is 15 amino acids long. The CDR3 region has the DNA TGTGCCACCAGTGAAGGTGGTGGAGGGAGAGAGACCCAGTACTTC. Protein product: CATSEGGGGRETQYF.

This sequence joins TRBV29-1 and TRBJ2-7; TRBD2 is a possible D gene (5 bases). With 7 bases removed from V and 1 base from J, the gap between germline ends came to 14 bases. CDR1 SQVTM and CDR2 ANQGSEA come from the germline V gene. The CDR3 sequence is 13 residues long. CDR3 sequence: CSARRSGSYEQYF. The CDR3 coding sequence is TGCAGCGCGAGGAGGAGTGGTTCCTACGAGCAGTACTTC.

V usage is TRBV12-5 and J usage is TRBJ2-2; perhaps TRBD2 as D (6 bases). Trimming left V 2 bases short and J 5 bases short, with 9 bases between. This CDR3 comprises 14 residues. The germline gives CDR1 LGHNT, CDR2 FRNRAP. The CDR3 here is CASGLSGWTGELFF. The CDR3, as DNA: TGTGCTAGTGGTTTGAGCGGGTGGACCGGGGAGCTGTTTTTT.

The chain carries TRBV6-1 and TRBJ1-5; D not resolved. Germline CDR1 reads MNHNS; CDR2 reads SASEGT. V lost 2 bases, J lost 6 bases, and 8 bases lay in between. The CDR3 extends over 13 amino acids. Here the CDR3 DNA reads TGTGCCAGCAGTGAAACCCTCGGTCAGCCCCAGCATTTT. Translated, it gives CASSETLGQPQHF.

This chain joins TRBV9 and TRBJ2-1; D might be TRBD2 (6 bases). Germline V lookup: CDR1 SGDLS, CDR2 YYNGEE. Trimming pared 0 bases from V and 4 bases from J, leaving 11 bases between. The CDR3 length is 15 residues. CDR3 sequence (DNA): TGTGCCAGCAGCGTAGCTCAGGGAGGTTACAATGAGCAGTTCTTC. Translated: CASSVAQGGYNEQFF.

The V gene is TRBV28, the J gene TRBJ2-7; 9 nucleotides match TRBD1. The CDR3 length is 15 residues. Germline CDR1 is MDHEN and CDR2 is SYDVKM. V gave up 4 bases and J gave up 6 bases; unmatched junction bases: 10. CDR3 sequence reads: CASSYRRGQGSEQYF. The CDR3 nucleotides read TGTGCCAGCAGTTATCGCCGAGGACAGGGGAGCGAGCAGTACTTC.

V usage is TRBV10-3 and J usage is TRBJ1-2; D perhaps matches TRBD1 (6 bases). The ends were cut back, 0 bases at V and 5 bases at J, with 16 bases in the middle. This CDR3 is 16 amino acids long. The germline CDR1 and CDR2 sequences are ENHRY and SYGVKD. In DNA, the CDR3 is TGTGCCATCAGTGAGTCGGTTGCGGGGGGCGGATATGGCTACACCTTC. It encodes CAISESVAGGGYGYTF.

The rearrangement links TRBV6-6 to TRBJ1-1; D unresolved. The germline V gene has CDR1 MNHNY and CDR2 SVGAGI (reference sequence). Between the trimmed V and J ends, which lost 7 bases and 0 bases, there was a span of 9 bases. CDR3 length equals 13 residues. CDR3 DNA: TGTGCCAGCATAAGAGGTTTGAACACTGAAGCTTTCTTT. It yields the protein CASIRGLNTEAFF.